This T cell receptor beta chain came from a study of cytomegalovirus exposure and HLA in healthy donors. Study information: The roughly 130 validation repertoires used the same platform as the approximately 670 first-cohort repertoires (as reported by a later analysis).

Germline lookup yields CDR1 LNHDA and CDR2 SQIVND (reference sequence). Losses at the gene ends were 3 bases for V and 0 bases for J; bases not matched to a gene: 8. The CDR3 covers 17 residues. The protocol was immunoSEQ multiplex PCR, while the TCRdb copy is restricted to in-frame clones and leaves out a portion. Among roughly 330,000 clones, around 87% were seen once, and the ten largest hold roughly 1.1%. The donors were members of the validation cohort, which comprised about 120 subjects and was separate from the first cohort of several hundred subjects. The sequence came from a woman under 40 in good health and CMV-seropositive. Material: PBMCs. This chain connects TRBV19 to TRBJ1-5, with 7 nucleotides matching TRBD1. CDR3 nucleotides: TGTGCCAGTAGTATCCTACCGGGACAGTATAGCAATCAGCCCCAGCATTTT. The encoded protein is CASSILPGQYSNQPQHF.